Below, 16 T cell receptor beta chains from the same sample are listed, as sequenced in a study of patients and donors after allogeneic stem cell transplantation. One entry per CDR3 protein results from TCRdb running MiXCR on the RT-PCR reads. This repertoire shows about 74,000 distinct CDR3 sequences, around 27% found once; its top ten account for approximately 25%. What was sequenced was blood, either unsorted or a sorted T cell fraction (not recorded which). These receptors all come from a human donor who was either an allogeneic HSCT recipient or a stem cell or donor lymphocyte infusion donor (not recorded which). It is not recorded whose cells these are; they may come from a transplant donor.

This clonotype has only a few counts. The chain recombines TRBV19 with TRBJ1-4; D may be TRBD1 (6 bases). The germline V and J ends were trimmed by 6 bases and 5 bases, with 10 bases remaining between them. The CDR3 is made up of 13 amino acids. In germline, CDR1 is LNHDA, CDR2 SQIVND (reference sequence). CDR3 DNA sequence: TGTGCCAGTAGCAACGACAGGAATGAAAAACTGTTTTTT. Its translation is CASSNDRNEKLFF.

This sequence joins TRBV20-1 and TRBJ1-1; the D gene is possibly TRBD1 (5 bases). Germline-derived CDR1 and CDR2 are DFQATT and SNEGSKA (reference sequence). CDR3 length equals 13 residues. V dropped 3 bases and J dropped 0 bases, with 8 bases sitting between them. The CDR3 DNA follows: TGCAGTGCTAGGAGACAGTTGAACACTGAAGCTTTCTTT. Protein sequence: CSARRQLNTEAFF.

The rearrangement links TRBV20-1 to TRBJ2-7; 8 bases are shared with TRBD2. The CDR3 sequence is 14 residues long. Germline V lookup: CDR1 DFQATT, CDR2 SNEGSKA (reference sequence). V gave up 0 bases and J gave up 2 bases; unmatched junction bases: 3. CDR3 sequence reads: CSARDPGRAYEQYF. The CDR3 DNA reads TGCAGTGCTAGAGATCCCGGGAGGGCCTACGAGCAGTACTTC.

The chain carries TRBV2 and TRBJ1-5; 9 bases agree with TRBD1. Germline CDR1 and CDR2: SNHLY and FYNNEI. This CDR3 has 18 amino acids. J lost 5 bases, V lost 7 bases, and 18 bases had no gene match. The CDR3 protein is CASTAGTGRRVKDQPQHF. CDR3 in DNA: TGTGCCAGCACTGCCGGGACAGGGAGGAGGGTAAAGGATCAGCCCCAGCATTTT.

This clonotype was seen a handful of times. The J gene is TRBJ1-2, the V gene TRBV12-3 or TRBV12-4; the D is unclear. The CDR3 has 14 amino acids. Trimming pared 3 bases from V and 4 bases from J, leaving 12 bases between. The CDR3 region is CASSLRENGYGYTF. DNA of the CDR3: TGTGCCAGCAGTTTGAGGGAGAATGGCTATGGCTACACCTTC.

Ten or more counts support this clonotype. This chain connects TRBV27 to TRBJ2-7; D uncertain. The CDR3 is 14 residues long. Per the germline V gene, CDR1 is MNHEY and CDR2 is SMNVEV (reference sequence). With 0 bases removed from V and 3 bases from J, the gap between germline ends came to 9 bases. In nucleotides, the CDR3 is TGTGCCAGCAGTTTATCGAAGATTAGCTACGAGCAGTACTTC. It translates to CASSLSKISYEQYF.

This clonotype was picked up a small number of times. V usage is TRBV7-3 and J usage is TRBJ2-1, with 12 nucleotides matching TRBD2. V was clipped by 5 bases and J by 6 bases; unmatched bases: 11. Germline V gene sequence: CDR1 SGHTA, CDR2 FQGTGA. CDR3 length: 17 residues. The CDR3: CASSPPKTSGRFNEQFF. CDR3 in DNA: TGTGCCAGCAGCCCACCGAAGACTAGCGGGAGATTCAATGAGCAGTTCTTC.

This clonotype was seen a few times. CDR3 DNA sequence: TGCAGTGCTAAACCCAGGCCAGGGGTGAACACTGAAGCTTTCTTT. Its protein is CSAKPRPGVNTEAFF. The V and J genes are TRBV20-1 and TRBJ1-1, with D perhaps TRBD1 (6 bases). From germline, CDR1 is DFQATT and CDR2 SNEGSKA (reference sequence). Trimming cost V 4 bases and J 0 bases, with 15 bases left between them. The CDR3 consists of 15 residues.

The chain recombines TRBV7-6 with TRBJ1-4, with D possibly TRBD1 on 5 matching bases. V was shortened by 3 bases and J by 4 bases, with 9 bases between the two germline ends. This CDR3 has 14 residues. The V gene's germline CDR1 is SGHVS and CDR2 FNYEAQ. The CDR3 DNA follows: TGTGCCAGCAGCTTGGGGGACTTTAATGAAAAACTGTTTTTT. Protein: CASSLGDFNEKLFF.

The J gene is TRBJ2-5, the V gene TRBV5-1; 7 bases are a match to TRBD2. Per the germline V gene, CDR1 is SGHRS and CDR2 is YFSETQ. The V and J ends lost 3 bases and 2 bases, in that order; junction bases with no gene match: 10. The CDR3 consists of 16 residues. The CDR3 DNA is TGCGCCAGCAGCTGGCGGGGGTATGCCCTACAAGAGACCCAGTACTTC. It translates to CASSWRGYALQETQYF.

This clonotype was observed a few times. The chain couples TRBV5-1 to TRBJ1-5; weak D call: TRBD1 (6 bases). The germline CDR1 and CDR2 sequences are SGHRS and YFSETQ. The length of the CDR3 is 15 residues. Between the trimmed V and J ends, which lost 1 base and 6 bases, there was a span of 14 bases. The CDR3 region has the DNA TGCGCCAGCAGCTTGAGTGGGACAAGGAGTCAGCCCCAGCATTTT. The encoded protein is CASSLSGTRSQPQHF.

The CDR3 loop is CASSLGDSTVPLHF. In nucleotides, the CDR3 is TGTGCCAGCAGCTTGGGGGACAGTACGGTACCCCTCCACTTT. This chain connects TRBV7-8 to TRBJ1-6, with 7 positions matching TRBD1. The CDR3 has 14 residues. Germline CDR1 SGHVS, CDR2 FQNEAQ. The V segment lost 3 bases and the J segment 12 bases; nucleotides outside the gene matches: 8.

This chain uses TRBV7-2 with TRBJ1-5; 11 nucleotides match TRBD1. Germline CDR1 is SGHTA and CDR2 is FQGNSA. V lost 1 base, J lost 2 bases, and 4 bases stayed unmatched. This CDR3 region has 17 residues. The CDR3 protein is CASSLVGTGGGNQPQHF. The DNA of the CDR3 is TGTGCCAGCAGCTTAGTAGGGACAGGGGGTGGCAATCAGCCCCAGCATTTT.

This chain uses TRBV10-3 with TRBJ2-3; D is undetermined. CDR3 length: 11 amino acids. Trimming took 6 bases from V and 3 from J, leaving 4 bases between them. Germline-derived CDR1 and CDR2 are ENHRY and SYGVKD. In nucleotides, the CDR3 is TGTGCCATCAGGCAGACAGATACGCAGTATTTT. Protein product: CAIRQTDTQYF.

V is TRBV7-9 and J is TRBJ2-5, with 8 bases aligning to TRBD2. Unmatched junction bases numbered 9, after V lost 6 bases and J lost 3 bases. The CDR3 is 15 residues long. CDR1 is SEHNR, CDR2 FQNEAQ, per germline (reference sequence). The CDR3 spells CASSKTGTSKETQYF. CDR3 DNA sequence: TGTGCCAGCAGTAAGACCGGGACTAGTAAAGAGACCCAGTACTTC. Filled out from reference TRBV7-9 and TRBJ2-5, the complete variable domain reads DTGVSQNPRHKITKRGQNVTFRCDPISEHNRLYWYRQTLGQGPEFLTYFQNEAQLEKSRLLSDRFSAERPKGSFSTLEIQRTEQGDSAMYLCASSKTGTSKETQYFGPGTRLLVL.

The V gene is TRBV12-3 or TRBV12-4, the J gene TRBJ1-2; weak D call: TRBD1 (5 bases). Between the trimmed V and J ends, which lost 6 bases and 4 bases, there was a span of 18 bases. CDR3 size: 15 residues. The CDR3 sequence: CASSPYGGTPYGYTF. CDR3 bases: TGTGCCAGCAGCCCCTACGGCGGGACCCCCTATGGCTACACCTTC.